This record looks at one TCR beta chain sequence and its context. Its antigen remains unidentified. One base away there is no much larger clone; base qualities are not given. The CDR3 starts with the cysteine, ends with the phenylalanine, and has 14 residues. Only the CDR3 portion is preserved as DNA: 42 bases, with reading frame beginning at the first base. Unmatched junction bases come to 4, with V trimmed by 6 bases and J by 2 bases. CDR1 MNHEY and CDR2 SVGAGI are derived from the germline V gene. TCRbeta CDR3 regions were amplified from genomic DNA using the immunoSEQ Assay, a bias-controlled multiplex PCR. The study's own analysis went as follows. The number of nucleated cells in each sample was estimated by amplification of reference gene primers within the assay. To quantify the absolute abundance of each unique TCRbeta CDR3 rearrangement, sequence reads were collapsed and filtered. For each sample, productive Simpson clonality was calculated as the square root of Simpson's diversity index across productive rearrangements. TCRdb re-hosts the immuneACCESS table, in-frame sequences only. Its copies lack some clones; in the studies checked, an unresolved V gene accounts for under half of them, and the cause for the rest is not known. V and J calls and clone size come straight from that table; D and trimming were deduced from the DNA. In all, the sample holds 65,000 or so clones, and roughly 86% of those were seen once. Approximately 0.83% of the sample lies in the top ten.

The sample belongs to a study of blood T cell repertoires in COVID-19 (dated by TCRdb to between 2020 and 2021). With respect to the entire study: Samples from collaborators originated in the United States, Italy and Spain and spanned both the acute and convalescent phases of COVID-19. The material from the prospective study consisted of cDNA or gDNA derived from T cells, B-cell-depleted T cells, or PBMCs. Subjects who had been exposed to COVID-19, were actively infected with it, or had recovered from it provided the deeply sampled blood TCRbeta repertoires that made up the dataset. The repertoires were released in a freely available public database intended as a resource for research on the immune response to SARS-CoV-2. Samples came from the ongoing ImmuneRACE study (first 160 participants) plus 1,254 subjects from 6 global collaborators. Nearly every sample came with metadata listing a de-identified subject ID, COVID-19 status, age in years and sex. Where HLA class I and class II types were available, the types were taken from metadata supplied by the sample provider, not from assay-based typing. Overall results and qualifications from the work: Clinical and demographic metadata were provided uncurated, with the amount varying by source and participant.

Each collaborating institution followed its own protocols to collect whole blood in K2EDTA tubes. For TCRbeta analysis, collaborators shipped samples as frozen whole blood, isolated PBMCs, or DNA extracted from either of those sample types. Input material: peripheral blood. The source is a woman between 65 and 79 years old with acute or convalescent COVID-19. The V and J genes are TRBV6-5 and TRBJ2-5, and TRBD1 aligns with 9 junction nucleotides. The CDR3 in this case is CASRMTGGQETQYF. Here is the DNA: TGTGCCAGCAGGATGACAGGGGGGCAAGAGACCCAGTACTTC.